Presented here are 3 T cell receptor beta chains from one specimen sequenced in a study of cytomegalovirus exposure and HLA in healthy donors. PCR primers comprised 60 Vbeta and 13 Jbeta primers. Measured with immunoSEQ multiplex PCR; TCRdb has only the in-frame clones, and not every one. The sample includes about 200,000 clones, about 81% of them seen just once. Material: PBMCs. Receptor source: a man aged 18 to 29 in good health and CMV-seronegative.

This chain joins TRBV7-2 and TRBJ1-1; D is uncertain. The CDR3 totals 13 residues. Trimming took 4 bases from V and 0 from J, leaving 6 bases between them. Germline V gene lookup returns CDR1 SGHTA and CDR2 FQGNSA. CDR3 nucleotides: TGTGCCAGCAGCTGGAGAGTGAACACTGAAGCTTTCTTT. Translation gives CASSWRVNTEAFF.

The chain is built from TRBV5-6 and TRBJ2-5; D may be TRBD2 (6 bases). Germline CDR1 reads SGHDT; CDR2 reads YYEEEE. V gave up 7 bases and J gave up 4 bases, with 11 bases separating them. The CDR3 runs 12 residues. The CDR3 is CASGYSGETQYF. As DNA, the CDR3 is TGTGCCAGCGGGTATAGCGGAGAGACCCAGTACTTC.

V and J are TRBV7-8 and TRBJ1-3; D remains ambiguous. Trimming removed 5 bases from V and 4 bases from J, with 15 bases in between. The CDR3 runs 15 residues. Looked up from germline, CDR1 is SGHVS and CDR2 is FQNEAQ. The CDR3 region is CASSISRVAGNTIYF. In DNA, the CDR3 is TGTGCCAGCAGCATTAGTCGAGTTGCAGGAAACACCATATATTTT.